One sample yielded the 20 T cell receptor beta chains listed below, sequenced in a study of blood T cell repertoires in COVID-19. Assay used: immunoSEQ multiplex PCR; TCRdb lists only in-frame clones, some missing. The sample holds 95,000 or so clones, about 86% seen once. The specimen sequenced was peripheral blood. All receptors come from a man aged 80 or over with active or convalescent COVID-19.

The chain combines TRBV7-9 with TRBJ2-6, with 9 bases identical to TRBD1. Germline V gene data show CDR1 as SEHNR and CDR2 as FQNEAQ (reference sequence). With V trimmed by 1 base and J by 3 bases, 4 bases remained unmatched. The CDR3 sequence is 17 residues long. The DNA of the CDR3 is TGTGCCAGCAGCTTAGACGGGACAGGGCGTGGGGCCAACGTCCTGACTTTC. It specifies CASSLDGTGRGANVLTF. The full variable domain, completed using reference TRBV7-9 and TRBJ2-6, is DTGVSQNPRHKITKRGQNVTFRCDPISEHNRLYWYRQTLGQGPEFLTYFQNEAQLEKSRLLSDRFSAERPKGSFSTLEIQRTEQGDSAMYLCASSLDGTGRGANVLTFGAGSRLTVL.

V gene TRBV11-2 combines with J gene TRBJ1-2; D is uncertain. V lost 2 bases and J 8 bases, leaving 15 bases between the germline ends. Germline V gene lookup returns CDR1 SGHAT and CDR2 FQNNGV. This CDR3 comprises 14 residues. The CDR3 is CASSLIGGSGGYTF. The DNA of the CDR3 is TGTGCCAGCAGCTTAATTGGAGGGAGTGGGGGCTACACCTTC.

The chain carries TRBV9 and TRBJ2-1; TRBD1 matches 8 bases. Germline V gives CDR1 SGDLS, CDR2 YYNGEE. The CDR3 sequence is 15 residues long. The V gene end was trimmed by 7 bases and the J gene end by 1 base; junction bases not matched to a gene: 7. This chain's CDR3 is CASRGQGSSYNEQFF. The CDR3 nucleotides are TGTGCCAGCCGCGGACAGGGATCATCCTACAATGAGCAGTTCTTC.

V and J are TRBV10-3 and TRBJ2-5, with D possibly being TRBD1 (5 bases). This CDR3 contains 13 residues. V was pared by 7 bases and J by 3 bases, with 12 bases between. Per germline, CDR1 ENHRY and CDR2 SYGVKD. CDR3 residues: CAITRTTEETQYF. In DNA, the CDR3 is TGTGCCATCACTAGGACAACCGAAGAGACCCAGTACTTC.

The chain couples TRBV30 to TRBJ2-5, with 8 bases matching TRBD1. The germline V gene encodes CDR1 GTSNPN and CDR2 SVGIG (reference sequence). J lost 1 base, V lost 3 bases, and 7 bases had no gene match. CDR3 length: 15 amino acids. The CDR3 loop is CAWRGGQAIQETQYF. The CDR3 DNA reads TGTGCCTGGAGGGGGGGACAGGCAATCCAAGAGACCCAGTACTTC.

Written as DNA, the CDR3 is TGCAGTGCTAGTGACGGACTTTCGGGAAAGGAAAAACTGTTTTTT. This encodes CSASDGLSGKEKLFF. The V and J genes are TRBV20-1 and TRBJ1-4, with D unresolved. The germline V gene has CDR1 DFQATT and CDR2 SNEGSKA (reference sequence). Trimming took off 3 bases at V and 8 bases at J, with 19 bases between the two ends. CDR3 length equals 15 residues.

The rearrangement uses TRBV10-3 and TRBJ1-6; D possibly corresponds to TRBD1 (6 bases). This CDR3 has 13 residues. V was clipped by 11 bases and J by 8 bases, with 16 bases between them. Germline values: CDR1 ENHRY, CDR2 SYGVKD. For the CDR3, the DNA is TGTGCCGTTACCGGACAGCCGCATTCACCCCTCCACTTT. Protein: CAVTGQPHSPLHF.

The chain carries TRBV18 and TRBJ2-5; tentatively, D is TRBD1 (7 bases). The CDR3 is made up of 16 amino acids. V lost 4 bases to trimming and J lost 5 bases, with 20 bases between them. The germline V gene has CDR1 KGHSH and CDR2 LQKENI. CDR3 nucleotide sequence: TGTGCCAGCTCACTAAACGGAGGGGGCGCAGGGGAGACCCAGTACTTC. The encoded protein is CASSLNGGGAGETQYF.

The rearrangement uses TRBV7-2 and TRBJ1-1; maybe TRBD1 (5 bases). Trimming shortened V by 1 base and J by 1 base, and 13 bases separated the two germline ends. From germline, CDR1 is SGHTA and CDR2 FQGNSA. This CDR3 spans 16 amino acids. Here the CDR3 reads CASSLVVSQGNTEAFF. CDR3 nucleotides: TGTGCCAGCAGCTTAGTCGTTTCGCAGGGGAACACTGAAGCTTTCTTT.

The gene calls are TRBV4-3 and TRBJ1-6, with unresolved D. Germline loops: CDR1 LGHNA, CDR2 YSLEER. The CDR3 spans 15 residues. V shed 5 bases and J shed 5 bases, with 13 bases lying between them. The CDR3 bases are TGCGCCAGCAGCGGAGAGGTTTTTGATAATTCACCCCTCCACTTT. It translates to CASSGEVFDNSPLHF.

The chain recombines TRBV15 with TRBJ2-7, with D possibly matching TRBD1 (6 bases). V was pared by 5 bases and J by 3 bases, with 8 bases between. In germline, CDR1 is LNHNV, CDR2 YYDKDF (reference sequence). The CDR3 totals 12 residues. The CDR3: CATSQQGYEQYF. CDR3 DNA: TGTGCCACCAGCCAACAGGGCTACGAGCAGTACTTC.

The chain combines TRBV21-1 with TRBJ2-1; the table gives TRBD2 as D, unverified against the DNA. TRBV21-1 is described as a pseudogene. CDR3 size: 17 residues. The CDR3 loop is CASSKRVYDYSYNEQFF. As DNA, the CDR3 is TGTGCCAGCAGCAAAAGGGTTTACGACTATTCCTACAATGAGCAGTTCTTC.

The CDR3: CASSQAANEKLFF. CDR3 sequence (DNA): TGCGCCAGCAGCCAAGCTGCTAATGAAAAACTGTTTTTT. The rearrangement joins TRBV4-3 to TRBJ1-4; no clear D. Trimming shortened V by 1 base and J by 3 bases, and 3 bases separated the two germline ends. CDR1 LGHNA and CDR2 YSLEER come from the germline V gene. CDR3 length: 13 amino acids.

This clone was detected a few times. The V gene is TRBV5-1, the J gene TRBJ1-5, with D possibly TRBD1 on 6 matching bases. Trimming pared 1 base from V and 0 bases from J, leaving 8 bases between. This CDR3 is built from 15 residues. Per the germline V gene, CDR1 is SGHRS and CDR2 is YFSETQ. CDR3 in DNA: TGCGCCAGCAGCTTGTCAGGGGATAGCAATCAGCCCCAGCATTTT. Its translation is CASSLSGDSNQPQHF. Full variable domain (rest looked up from reference TRBV5-1 and TRBJ1-5): KAGVTQTPRYLIKTRGQQVTLSCSPISGHRSVSWYQQTPGQGLQFLFEYFSETQRNKGNFPGRFSGRQFSNSRSEMNVSTLELGDSALYLCASSLSGDSNQPQHFGDGTRLSIL.

A single count supports this clone. J is TRBJ1-6 and V is TRBV6-6; 10 positions match TRBD1. Germline loops: CDR1 MNHNY, CDR2 SVGAGI (reference sequence). The CDR3 spans 15 residues. J lost 8 bases, V lost 6 bases, and 7 bases had no gene match. CDR3 sequence (DNA): TGTGCCAGCAGACGCGGACAGGGGGTTGATTCACCCCTCCACTTT. Translated: CASRRGQGVDSPLHF.

The rearrangement uses TRBV23-1 and TRBJ1-5; TRBD1 aligns across 7 bases. TRBV23-1 is an ORF, and what it does is uncertain. J lost 2 bases, V lost 3 bases, and 10 bases had no gene match. CDR3 length: 17 amino acids. CDR3 coding DNA: TGCGCCAGCAGTCACCCAAGGCAGGGGGTTTGCAATCAGCCCCAGCATTTT. Its translation is CASSHPRQGVCNQPQHF.

Only a few counts were recorded for this clone. The CDR3 nucleotides read TGCGCCAGCAGCTTGAAGGGGGATTCGTATGGCTACACCTTC. Translation gives CASSLKGDSYGYTF. The chain uses TRBV5-1 and TRBJ1-2; D may be TRBD1 (6 bases). There are 14 residues in the CDR3. Germline V gene data show CDR1 as SGHRS and CDR2 as YFSETQ. Trimming removed 1 base from V and 5 bases from J, with 12 bases in between.

The V gene is TRBV3-1 (or the pseudogene TRBV3-2), the J gene TRBJ2-7, with TRBD2 as a possible D gene (5 bases). Germline V gene lookup returns CDR1 LGHDT and CDR2 YNNKEL (reference sequence). Trimming stripped 4 bases from V and 0 bases from J, with 13 bases between. This CDR3 has 15 amino acids. CDR3 in DNA: TGTGCCAGCAGCCTATCGCGGGCCAGCTCCTACGAGCAGTACTTC. The encoded protein is CASSLSRASSYEQYF.

V usage is TRBV18 and J usage is TRBJ2-2; D is ambiguous. The germline V gene encodes CDR1 KGHSH and CDR2 LQKENI. The CDR3 consists of 14 residues. Trimming stripped 2 bases from V and 1 base from J, with 5 bases between. The CDR3 coding sequence is TGTGCCAGCTCACCAACCAGGAACACCGGGGAGCTGTTTTTT. Its translation is CASSPTRNTGELFF.

J is TRBJ1-5 and V is TRBV2; no clear D gene. CDR1 SNHLY and CDR2 FYNNEI come from the germline V gene. V was pared by 4 bases and J by 0 bases, with 13 bases between. The length of the CDR3 is 16 residues. The CDR3 loop reads CASSGVQVDSNQPQHF. The CDR3 DNA reads TGTGCCAGCAGTGGAGTGCAGGTCGATAGCAATCAGCCCCAGCATTTT.